What follows is one TCR beta chain and its context. Its antigen is currently unknown. The sample is drawn from a study of cytomegalovirus exposure and HLA in healthy donors. Overall study findings and caveats: The productive fraction for most TCR beta V segments was about 87% or about 30% in an earlier analysis. Sequence variants that were highly shared formed a cluster that was likely a sequencing artifact. TCR beta sequences numbering under 20,000 were associated with HLA alleles at 0.05 false discovery rate in a later analysis.

Primers: 60 Vbeta forward and 13 Jbeta reverse. Methods used by the authors: Approximately 73 million unique TCR beta chains, some 9.9 million shared, were counted in a later analysis. Profiling relied on immunoSEQ multiplex PCR, and the TCRdb table lists in-frame clones only, not all of them. The V and J calls and clone size are taken from that table; D and trimming were inferred from the DNA. The sample lists roughly 97,000 clones; around 10% were seen once. The receptor was derived from a man aged 40-55 years in good health and CMV-seropositive. The sample taken for sequencing was PBMCs.

In nucleotides, the CDR3 is TGTGCCAGCAGCGTAGAAGCCTCCTGGAACACTGAAGCTTTCTTT. This codes for CASSVEASWNTEAFF. V and J are TRBV9 and TRBJ1-1; D uncertain. Germline V lookup: CDR1 SGDLS, CDR2 YYNGEE. V gave up 0 bases and J gave up 1 base, with 10 bases separating them. This CDR3 comprises 15 residues.